This T cell receptor (beta chain) came from a study of T-cell memory formation after mild COVID-19 (dated by TCRdb to the early 2020s). With respect to the entire study: TCR sequence clusters from the two donors were largely donor specific. T-cell clones expanding and contracting after mild COVID-19 in a couple of donors were tracked by longitudinal TCRalpha and TCRbeta repertoire sequencing. The cohort was made up of two young adult volunteers, one female and one male, who were previously healthy. Beyond this particular receptor, the publication reports: The study covered only a couple of mild cases, and larger cohorts including severe cases with pre-infection samples were considered necessary. Contracting CD4+ clones appeared mostly in the CM and EM memory subsets, whereas CD8+ clones were enriched in EMRA. Some responding clones were detected in pre-infection memory, which suggested that pre-existing cross-reactive memory T cells had joined the SARS-CoV-2 response. SARS-CoV-2 specificity was not confirmed for the second-wave clones peaking on day 37. Balanced CD4/CD8 phenotypes were observed for clones contracting from day 15 to 85, whereas a bias towards CD4+ was observed for a second wave of clones expanding from day 15 to 37.

This clonotype was observed at least ten times. This clone's antigen is unknown. The input lacks base qualities; no much larger clone sits a single base away. The CDR3 measures 16 amino acids from cysteine to phenylalanine. Only the CDR3 DNA is retained, 48 bases long and in frame from the first base. V loses 7 bases at its end and J loses 1 base; junction bases beyond the gene matches: 9. The germline V gene supplies CDR1 MNHEY and CDR2 SVGEGT. TCRdb records Illumina NovaSeq 6000 as the sequencer. TCRalpha and TCRbeta cDNA libraries were built by 5'RACE with constant-segment primers, adding sample barcodes and unique molecular identifiers. Trizol reagent was used to extract RNA from every sample. Libraries were amplified in two PCR steps, with a second sample barcode and Illumina TruSeq adapters added in the second step. The libraries were sequenced on an Illumina NovaSeq using 2 x 150 bp paired-end reads. Under the source paper's analysis protocol: The reads were demultiplexed and collapsed into UMI-guided consensus sequences using migec v1.2.7. With mixcr v2.1.11, UMI consensuses were aligned to TRA and TRB V and J templates and assembled into clonotypes. A clonotype was counted as expanded or contracted only if both edgeR and NoisET called the change significant, with noise models trained on biological replicates. edgeR calls used a false discovery rate-adjusted p below 0.01 and a log2 fold-change threshold of 1. As an exploratory analysis of dynamics, max-normalized trajectories of the 1000 most abundant clonotypes were examined with PCA combined with hierarchical clustering. Separately sequenced CD4+ and CD8+ repertoires were used to assign the CD4 or CD8 phenotype of responding clones. TCRdb reworked the public reads: Q25 trimming with fastp, MiXCR clone assembly, productive beta chains retained. Rows are unified per CDR3 protein, each entry keeping the most common DNA and genes. In this record, the V and J calls reflect TCRdb's handling and not the investigators' own analysis. This sample lists more than 250,000 distinct CDR3 sequences; around 15% were detected once. The biggest ten clones account for roughly 20% of the sample.

PBMCs were isolated by Ficoll-Paque density gradient centrifugation. The sequence derives from a man between 18 and 29 years old who had mild COVID-19 (a few samples of this study predate the infection). The sample titles of this study are shuffled in the database, so cell type and time point are left out; the donor was told from shared clones. The source material was PBMCs or a T cell subset sorted from them (not recorded which). The rearrangement combines TRBV6-2 or TRBV6-3 with TRBJ1-5; 8 bases in the middle match TRBD1. The CDR3 protein: CASTYGGQGSNQPQHF. The nucleotide sequence reads as follows: TGTGCCAGCACCTATGGAGGACAGGGAAGCAATCAGCCCCAGCATTTT.